This record concerns one TCR beta chain sequence. Antigen: not known. The cohort excluded patients with autoimmune disease history or systemic immunosuppression. This sample is part of a study of OX40 agonist ivuxolimab in advanced cancers. Study in general: Three partial responders included one hepatocellular carcinoma patient and two cutaneous melanoma patients.

V lost 7 bases, J lost 6 bases, and 6 bases stayed unmatched. This CDR3 has 14 residues. Germline V gene lookup returns CDR1 SGHRS and CDR2 YFSETQ. Notes on the study in general: No determination was made of the antigen specificity of the expanded peripheral T cells.

Sequencing was performed with immunoSEQ multiplex PCR; in TCRdb, only in-frame clones are kept and a portion is missing. In the table there are approximately 87,000 clones, around 90% of which are singletons. J is TRBJ2-3 and V is TRBV5-1; 12 nucleotides match TRBD2. Sequences were derived from CD4+ or CD8+ T cells sorted from blood, sampled in a trial of the OX40 agonist ivuxolimab. The sequence derives from an adult with an advanced solid tumor such as melanoma, head and neck, liver or kidney cancer. The CDR3 sequence is CASRLAGVRDTQYF. CDR3 sequence (DNA): TGCGCCAGCCGACTAGCGGGAGTGAGGGATACGCAGTATTTT.